The entry below describes one TCR beta chain. The record originates from a study of blood T cell repertoires in COVID-19. At the level of the study: The United States, Italy and Spain supplied acute and convalescent COVID-19 samples.

The length of the CDR3 is 15 residues. V dropped 6 bases and J dropped 2; count of bases not matched to a gene: 8. Germline lookup yields CDR1 LNHDA and CDR2 SQIVND (reference sequence). In the authors' workflow: Amplification of reference gene primers provided the estimated nucleated cell counts. Sequenced by immunoSEQ multiplex PCR; TCRdb stores in-frame clones only, minus some. That table gives V, J and clone size, and the DNA gave D and trimming. The data show over 150,000 clones, about 86% seen once. The source is a man in his fifties with active or convalescent COVID-19. V is TRBV19 and J is TRBJ2-7; the match to TRBD1 covers 9 bases. What was sequenced was peripheral blood. CDR3 in amino acids: CASSVGTGPTYEQYF. CDR3 DNA: TGTGCCAGTAGCGTCGGGACAGGGCCTACCTACGAGCAGTACTTC.